This T cell receptor beta chain was identified in a study of response to subunit inactivated influenza vaccine. The study's findings and limits: Every seasonal influenza vaccination brings in few new T cells, the authors suggested.

This clonotype was seen only a few times. Its antigen is not known. With V trimmed by 5 bases and J by 8 bases, 6 bases remained unmatched. The CDR3 has 14 amino acids. Each CDR3 protein is one row after TCRdb ran MiXCR on the RT-PCR reads. The sample contains around 320,000 distinct CDR3 sequences, roughly 20% of which appear only once. The receptor was derived from a man between 50 and 69 years old who received an inactivated influenza vaccine. The specimen was PBMCs from blood, collected approximately 20 months after vaccination. The chain recombines TRBV12-3 or TRBV12-4 with TRBJ1-4, with 9 bases that match TRBD1. The chain's CDR3 is CASSEQGAGEKLFF. In DNA, the CDR3 is TGTGCCAGCAGTGAACAGGGGGCCGGAGAAAAACTGTTTTTT.